Below, one T cell receptor (beta chain) is given with its context. Germline-derived CDR1 and CDR2 are LNHNV and YYDKDF (reference sequence). Trimming shortened V by 5 bases and J by 5 bases, and 13 bases separated the two germline ends. The CDR3 has 14 residues. Clones were sequenced by immunoSEQ multiplex PCR, and TCRdb holds only the in-frame ones, with some missing. The sample carries more than 300,000 clones, approximately 90% recorded once. This record comes from a study of Ad26.COV2.S vaccination and SARS-CoV-2 variants. Treatment given: around 19 received Ad26.COV2.S at low or high dose, single or two shots; roughly five received placebo; per-sample allocation not given. Sampling occurred on day 63 after the first vaccine or placebo injection. As its vector, the vaccine had Ad26, which expressed Wuhan-strain SARS-CoV-2 spike.

The chain carries TRBV15 and TRBJ2-1; D might be TRBD2 (5 bases). This specimen consisted of peripheral blood, obtained in a trial of Ad26.COV2.S vaccine versus placebo. The receptor's source is a person between 18 and 60 years old who received the Ad26.COV2.S COVID-19 vaccine or a placebo. The DNA of the CDR3 is TGTGCCACCAGCCTGCGCAGGAGGAACAATGAGCAGTTCTTC. This encodes CATSLRRRNNEQFF.